A selection of T cell receptor beta chains follows, all from one sample in a study of blood T cell repertoires in COVID-19. Here immunoSEQ multiplex PCR was the method, and the copy in TCRdb shows in-frame clones only, minus some. The data show just under 90,000 clones, about 87% seen once. The sample comprised peripheral blood. The source of these receptors is a man aged 60 to 69 with acute or convalescent COVID-19. Each CDR3 is given with its conserved first and last residue. Fields, in order: V gene, J gene, CDR3 protein.

V gene: TRBV3-1/TRBV3-2
J gene: TRBJ1-2
CDR3 protein: CASRTNRGGGGYTF

V gene: TRBV3-1/TRBV3-2
J gene: TRBJ2-7
CDR3 protein: CASSQDLEGRDEQYF

V gene: TRBV28
J gene: TRBJ1-2
CDR3 protein: CASRKTGSYGYTF

V gene: TRBV29-1
J gene: TRBJ1-1
CDR3 protein: CSTGENTEAFF

V gene: TRBV5-1
J gene: TRBJ2-2
CDR3 protein: CASSLSTSGGTGELFF

V gene: TRBV5-1
J gene: TRBJ2-5
CDR3 protein: CASSSTTGGETQYF

V gene: TRBV7-8
J gene: TRBJ2-7
CDR3 protein: CASSLAPPGVGISYEQYF

V gene: TRBV7-2
J gene: TRBJ2-3
CDR3 protein: CASSLRSPSTDTQYF

V gene: TRBV11-3
J gene: TRBJ2-2
CDR3 protein: CASSLQGQNTGELFF

V gene: TRBV5-1
J gene: TRBJ2-5
CDR3 protein: CASSSLTGTETQYF

V gene: TRBV7-8
J gene: TRBJ2-3
CDR3 protein: CASSPHLKSRRAGAEDTQYF

V gene: TRBV9
J gene: TRBJ2-1
CDR3 protein: CASSQWDRAHEQFF

V gene: TRBV24-1
J gene: TRBJ2-7
CDR3 protein: CATSSRWSSYEQYF

V gene: TRBV28
J gene: TRBJ1-5
CDR3 protein: CASRPEGAIKYSNQPQHF

V gene: TRBV7-6
J gene: TRBJ1-5
CDR3 protein: CASSTAPGDQPQHF

V gene: TRBV29-1
J gene: TRBJ1-3
CDR3 protein: CSVAPTGGTIYF

V gene: TRBV5-6
J gene: TRBJ2-2
CDR3 protein: CASSLVDRVGGELFF

V gene: TRBV6-5
J gene: TRBJ1-4
CDR3 protein: CASSRDRDMRKLFF

V gene: TRBV9
J gene: TRBJ1-6
CDR3 protein: CASSVGPGSSYNSPLHF

V gene: TRBV3-1/TRBV3-2
J gene: TRBJ1-5
CDR3 protein: CASSTGEYQPQHF

V gene: TRBV11-2
J gene: TRBJ1-6
CDR3 protein: CASSLGTTGDTLHF

V gene: TRBV4-1
J gene: TRBJ2-7
CDR3 protein: CASSQVLQGHYEQYF

V gene: TRBV6-6
J gene: TRBJ2-5
CDR3 protein: CASSFEGRGLETQYF

V gene: TRBV5-1
J gene: TRBJ2-3
CDR3 protein: CASSLVSENTDTQYF

V gene: TRBV3-1/TRBV3-2
J gene: TRBJ2-3
CDR3 protein: CASSQDIAGSTDTQYF

V gene: TRBV10-3
J gene: TRBJ1-1
CDR3 protein: CAISVRTGGINTEAFF

V gene: TRBV11-2
J gene: TRBJ1-1
CDR3 protein: CASSLGYQGGGTEAFF

V gene: TRBV5-1
J gene: TRBJ1-2
CDR3 protein: CASSLDRGDTYGYTF

V gene: TRBV19
J gene: TRBJ1-2
CDR3 protein: CASSIWRGRGGYTF

V gene: TRBV30
J gene: TRBJ2-2
CDR3 protein: CAWSARWELFF

V gene: TRBV2
J gene: TRBJ1-6
CDR3 protein: CASKADQAPSLSLHF

V gene: TRBV19
J gene: TRBJ2-4
CDR3 protein: CASSMSSPGAKNIQYF

V gene: TRBV9
J gene: TRBJ2-7
CDR3 protein: CASSAPGHYEQYF

V gene: TRBV6-5
J gene: TRBJ1-2
CDR3 protein: CASTGGVDGYTF

V gene: TRBV5-4
J gene: TRBJ2-1
CDR3 protein: CASSLGGGEGNEQFF

V gene: TRBV6-1
J gene: TRBJ2-7
CDR3 protein: CASSEYGTAYEQYF

V gene: TRBV29-1
J gene: TRBJ2-2
CDR3 protein: CSGNSGSNTGELFF

V gene: TRBV7-8
J gene: TRBJ2-1
CDR3 protein: CASTLSSYNEQFF

V gene: TRBV6-1
J gene: TRBJ2-7
CDR3 protein: CASSEGLQGALYEQYF

V gene: TRBV6-5
J gene: TRBJ2-3
CDR3 protein: CALRTSGTDTQYF

V gene: TRBV11-2
J gene: TRBJ1-1
CDR3 protein: CASSPDRGNTEAFF

V gene: TRBV7-9
J gene: TRBJ2-2
CDR3 protein: CASSLEGAGELFF

V gene: TRBV11-2
J gene: TRBJ2-7
CDR3 protein: CASSLGSRSSYEQYF

V gene: TRBV5-1
J gene: TRBJ2-1
CDR3 protein: CASSPRTGGHNEQFF

V gene: TRBV6-1
J gene: TRBJ2-1
CDR3 protein: CASSEERFRGQFF

V gene: TRBV7-8
J gene: TRBJ2-7
CDR3 protein: CASSLRQGHEQYF

V gene: TRBV27
J gene: TRBJ2-5
CDR3 protein: CASTPRTGLGETQYF

V gene: TRBV5-5
J gene: TRBJ1-4
CDR3 protein: CASTHNRGRSTNEKLFF

V gene: TRBV29-1
J gene: TRBJ2-4
CDR3 protein: CSVESQGLAKNIQYF

V gene: TRBV9
J gene: TRBJ1-4
CDR3 protein: CASSSGQVGEKLFF

V gene: TRBV12-5
J gene: TRBJ2-1
CDR3 protein: CASGFLVHEQFF

V gene: TRBV7-3
J gene: TRBJ2-4
CDR3 protein: CASSPKVGGLAKNIQYF

V gene: TRBV4-2
J gene: TRBJ1-2
CDR3 protein: CASSQVARQGIHGYTF